This entry lists 11 T cell receptor beta chains sequenced from one sample in a study of shared clonotypes between healthy human individuals. Profiled with immunoSEQ multiplex PCR; TCRdb holds only in-frame clones, not every one. The sample consists of about 470,000 clones, roughly 83% of them appearing once. Material: PBMCs. The source of these receptors is a woman between 35 and 50 years old in good health. Some clones in this sample may be carry-over from other donors' samples.

The gene calls are TRBV7-9 and TRBJ2-3; the D gene is possibly TRBD2 (5 bases). The CDR3 extends over 11 amino acids. Germline lookup yields CDR1 SEHNR and CDR2 FQNEAQ (reference sequence). The V end lost 7 bases, the J end lost 15 bases, and 17 bases lay between the germline ends. The CDR3, as DNA: TGTGCCAGCACCCAACTAGTAAGGGCATATTTT. Protein sequence: CASTQLVRAYF.

This clone occurred once. V and J are TRBV4-3 and TRBJ2-7; tentatively, D is TRBD1 or TRBD2 (7 bases each). The CDR3 covers 14 residues. Between the trimmed V and J ends, which lost 8 bases and 3 bases, there was a span of 17 bases. Germline CDR1 reads LGHNA; CDR2 reads YSLEER. This CDR3 is CASGPGGERYEQYF. In nucleotides, the CDR3 is TGCGCCAGCGGCCCAGGGGGGGAGCGCTACGAGCAGTACTTC.

The chain has TRBV30 and TRBJ1-1, with a possible D match to TRBD1 (5 bases). CDR3 length: 15 amino acids. Between the trimmed V and J ends, which lost 2 bases and 5 bases, there was a span of 18 bases. From germline, CDR1 is GTSNPN and CDR2 SVGIG (reference sequence). The CDR3 loop is CAWSRRGTATTEAFF. CDR3 nucleotides: TGTGCCTGGAGTCGCCGGGGGACGGCGACGACTGAAGCTTTCTTT.

V usage is TRBV15 and J usage is TRBJ1-2; D remains ambiguous. Germline V lookup: CDR1 LNHNV, CDR2 YYDKDF (reference sequence). V gave up 0 bases and J gave up 5 bases, with 7 bases separating them. This CDR3 comprises 13 residues. CDR3 protein: CATSRDGIYGYTF. In DNA form, the CDR3 reads TGTGCCACCAGCAGAGACGGAATATATGGCTACACCTTC.

The V gene is TRBV5-1, the J gene TRBJ2-1; D is ambiguous. Germline loops: CDR1 SGHRS, CDR2 YFSETQ. V was shortened by 0 bases and J by 1 base, with 2 bases between the two germline ends. The CDR3 covers 13 residues. CDR3 DNA: TGCGCCAGCAGCTTGGGTTCCTACAATGAGCAGTTCTTC. Translating gives CASSLGSYNEQFF.

The rearrangement links TRBV12-5 to TRBJ2-3, with TRBD1 identical over 8 bases. V was clipped by 3 bases and J by 2 bases; unmatched bases: 19. The V gene's germline CDR1 is LGHNT and CDR2 FRNRAP. There are 20 residues in the CDR3. Here the CDR3 reads CASGLVKTPRTGWDTDTQYF. CDR3 DNA: TGTGCTAGTGGTTTAGTGAAGACCCCGAGGACAGGGTGGGACACAGATACGCAGTATTTT.

The V and J genes are TRBV15 and TRBJ1-2; 9 positions agree with TRBD1. Looked up from germline, CDR1 is LNHNV and CDR2 is YYDKDF (reference sequence). J lost 6 bases, V lost 4 bases, and 9 bases had no gene match. The CDR3 sequence is 15 residues long. In DNA, the CDR3 is TGTGCCACCAGCACCCCACAGGGGGCGCGTGATGGCTACACCTTC. Its translation is CATSTPQGARDGYTF.

This clone was detected only a few times. The chain employs TRBV18 and TRBJ2-3; 7 bases are a match to TRBD2. Germline V gene sequence: CDR1 KGHSH, CDR2 LQKENI. The CDR3 is 16 residues long. J lost 2 bases, V lost 1 base, and 6 bases had no gene match. The CDR3 loop reads CASSPLSSGVTDTQYF. The CDR3 nucleotides are TGTGCCAGCTCACCACTTTCTAGCGGAGTCACAGATACGCAGTATTTT. Supplemented by reference TRBV18 and TRBJ2-3, the full variable domain reads NAGVMQNPRHLVRRRGQEARLRCSPMKGHSHVYWYRQLPEEGLKFMVYLQKENIIDESGMPKERFSAEFPKEGPSILRIQQVVRGDSAAYFCASSPLSSGVTDTQYFGPGTRLTVL.

V is TRBV18 and J is TRBJ2-7; D might be TRBD1 (7 bases). This CDR3 contains 14 residues. The germline V gene has CDR1 KGHSH and CDR2 LQKENI. Between the trimmed V and J ends, which lost 6 bases and 5 bases, there was a span of 17 bases. CDR3 in amino acids: CASSSGGSVNEQYF. The CDR3 coding sequence is TGTGCCAGCTCTTCAGGGGGGTCTGTGAACGAGCAGTACTTC.

The chain couples TRBV7-9 to TRBJ2-1; D might be TRBD2 (6 bases). This CDR3 region has 16 residues. CDR1 is SEHNR, CDR2 FQNEAQ, per germline (reference sequence). V lost 11 bases and J 8 bases, leaving 28 bases between the germline ends. In nucleotides, the CDR3 is TGTGCCGTACCAACAAAAGCGGGCCAATCTTGGGATGAGCAGTTCTTC. This translates into CAVPTKAGQSWDEQFF.

This clone has a handful of counts. The V call is TRBV10-3, the J call TRBJ1-3; 7 bases agree with TRBD1. Trimming removed 10 bases from V and 0 bases from J; junction bases left unmatched: 6. Germline V CDR1 and CDR2: ENHRY, SYGVKD. The CDR3 sequence is 14 residues long. The CDR3 loop is CATKGTDSGNTIYF. CDR3 nucleotides: TGTGCCACCAAGGGGACAGACTCTGGAAACACCATATATTTT.